The 31 T cell receptor beta chains below come from one sample, sequenced in a study of T cells in Graves' hyperthyroidism and ophthalmopathy. The CDR3 regions of TCR beta were amplified from RNA transcripts. The HTBI set primed first-round TCR CDR3 RT-PCR. Each CDR3 protein gets one entry after TCRdb re-called the multiplex PCR reads with MiXCR. The data contain 150,000 or so distinct CDR3 sequences, around 20% of them singletons. The sequenced material came from blood. These receptors all come from a woman aged 45-60 years with Graves' hyperthyroidism that later progressed to Graves' ophthalmopathy.

This clonotype was counted many times. V and J are TRBV27 and TRBJ2-5; D unresolved. The CDR3 has 15 amino acids. Trimming cost V 2 bases and J 5 bases, with 15 bases left between them. Germline loops: CDR1 MNHEY, CDR2 SMNVEV (reference sequence). The CDR3 DNA reads as TGTGCCAGCAGTTTAGCAGCTAGGGCGTACGAGACCCAGTACTTC. This gives the protein CASSLAARAYETQYF.

This clonotype was seen repeatedly, ten times or more. This chain uses TRBV3-1 with TRBJ1-4; maybe TRBD1 (5 bases). This CDR3 is built from 14 residues. Trimming pared 1 base from V and 7 bases from J, leaving 10 bases between. Germline V gene lookup returns CDR1 LGHDT and CDR2 YNNKEL (reference sequence). The DNA of the CDR3 is TGTGCCAGCAGCCAAGGCTACGGGGGTGAAAAACTGTTTTTT. Translation gives CASSQGYGGEKLFF.

The chain carries TRBV28 and TRBJ2-1, with 12 bases identical to TRBD2. The J segment lost 4 bases and the V segment lost 5 bases, leaving 3 bases of the junction unmatched. Germline values: CDR1 MDHEN, CDR2 SYDVKM. The CDR3 totals 15 residues. The CDR3 region has the DNA TGTGCCAGCAGTGGCACTAGCGGGAGGTACAATGAGCAGTTCTTC. Its translation is CASSGTSGRYNEQFF.

The chain couples TRBV2 to TRBJ1-2; 8 bases line up with TRBD1. CDR1 SNHLY and CDR2 FYNNEI come from the germline V gene. This CDR3 contains 14 residues. V lost 4 bases to trimming and J lost 8 bases; unmatched junction nucleotides: 9. CDR3 sequence: CASSGTGPRSGYTF. The CDR3 region has the DNA TGTGCCAGCAGTGGGACAGGGCCAAGGTCGGGCTACACCTTC. Combining the CDR3 with reference TRBV2 and TRBJ1-2 gives the whole variable domain EPEVTQTPSHQVTQMGQEVILRCVPISNHLYFYWYRQILGQKVEFLVSFYNNEISEKSEIFDDQFSVERPDGSNFTLKIRSTKLEDSAMYFCASSGTGPRSGYTFGSGTRLTVV.

This clonotype has at least ten counts. The rearrangement links TRBV2 to TRBJ1-1; D is uncertain. The V and J ends lost 6 bases and 2 bases respectively, with 13 bases between them. Germline assignment: CDR1 SNHLY and CDR2 FYNNEI. The CDR3 has 14 amino acids. The CDR3 reads CASRLGAGNTEAFF. The CDR3 DNA reads TGTGCCAGCAGATTGGGAGCGGGCAACACTGAAGCTTTCTTT.

The chain employs TRBV7-8 and TRBJ2-2, with a weak D call TRBD1 (5 bases). CDR1 is SGHVS, CDR2 FQNEAQ, per germline. This CDR3 is built from 16 residues. Trimming removed 1 base from V and 5 bases from J, with 14 bases in between. CDR3 residues: CASSLGLGRETGELFF. CDR3 sequence (DNA): TGTGCCAGCAGCTTAGGATTGGGCAGGGAAACCGGGGAGCTGTTTTTT.

At least ten counts were recorded for this clonotype. The chain uses TRBV5-1 and TRBJ2-2, with 8 bases identical to TRBD2. Germline assignment: CDR1 SGHRS and CDR2 YFSETQ. The CDR3 runs to 14 residues. V lost 5 bases and J lost 3; bases outside the gene matches: 3. This CDR3 reads CASSSGIDTGELFF. DNA for the CDR3: TGCGCCAGCAGTAGCGGGATAGACACCGGGGAGCTGTTTTTT.

As for this clonotype: This sequence may be a read error, since a much larger clone differs from it by one base. The rearrangement uses TRBV2 and TRBJ1-2, with D maybe TRBD1 (5 bases). The CDR3 spans 13 residues. CDR1 is SNHLY and CDR2 is FYNNEI in the germline V gene. This CDR3 reads CASVNNRNYSYTF. The CDR3 DNA is TGTGCCAGCGTTAATAACAGGAACTATAGCTACACCTTC.

This clonotype was seen ten or more times. V usage is TRBV28 and J usage is TRBJ1-1; D unclear. This CDR3 region has 12 residues. V was clipped by 6 bases and J by 0 bases, with 5 bases between them. Germline loops: CDR1 MDHEN, CDR2 SYDVKM. In nucleotides, the CDR3 is TGTGCCAGCAGCACGATGAACACTGAAGCTTTCTTT. Amino acids: CASSTMNTEAFF.

This clonotype was seen repeatedly, ten times or more. V and J are TRBV2 and TRBJ2-3, with D hard to call. CDR1 SNHLY and CDR2 FYNNEI come from the germline V gene. The CDR3 length is 9 residues. CDR3 sequence reads: CVSRHTQYF. DNA of the CDR3: TGTGTAAGCAGACATACGCAGTATTTT.

This rearrangement joins TRBV3-1 to TRBJ1-1; perhaps TRBD1 as D (6 bases). Deletions cut 6 bases from V and 1 base from J, with 21 bases between. The CDR3 has 17 residues. Germline V lookup: CDR1 LGHDT, CDR2 YNNKEL (reference sequence). As DNA, the CDR3 is TGTGCCAGCAGTCTCCGATGGGGTCGGGGGCAGAACACTGAAGCTTTCTTT. Protein: CASSLRWGRGQNTEAFF.

This clonotype was found a few times. The V call is TRBV20-1, the J call TRBJ2-1; 7 positions agree with TRBD2. This CDR3 contains 12 residues. Per the germline V gene, CDR1 is DFQATT and CDR2 is SNEGSKA (reference sequence). V lost 6 bases and J lost 5; bases outside the gene matches: 4. The CDR3 region is CSAKAGNNEQFF. The CDR3 coding sequence is TGCAGTGCAAAAGCGGGGAACAATGAGCAGTTCTTC.

The sample holds many counts of this clonotype. The chain uses TRBV5-1 and TRBJ1-1; no firm D call. Trimming took off 0 bases at V and 7 bases at J, with 10 bases between the two ends. The CDR3 is 13 amino acids. Germline values: CDR1 SGHRS, CDR2 YFSETQ. The CDR3 coding sequence is TGCGCCAGCAGCTTGGGGCCGGGCATTGAAGCTTTCTTT. Its translation is CASSLGPGIEAFF.

V usage is TRBV24-1 and J usage is TRBJ2-1; D perhaps matches TRBD2 (6 bases). The CDR3 consists of 16 residues. Germline V lookup: CDR1 KGHDR, CDR2 SFDVKD. Trimming pared 9 bases from V and 4 bases from J, leaving 21 bases between. CDR3 sequence: CATASPRGLAYNEQFF. The CDR3 DNA follows: TGTGCCACCGCTTCTCCTCGGGGGTTAGCTTACAATGAGCAGTTCTTC.

Many counts were recorded for this clonotype. The V and J genes are TRBV30 and TRBJ2-7; 7 bases fit TRBD1. This CDR3 is built from 15 residues. V was pared by 3 bases and J by 6 bases, with 14 bases of the junction left unmatched. Looked up from germline, CDR1 is GTSNPN and CDR2 is SVGIG (reference sequence). The CDR3 DNA reads as TGTGCCTGGAGCCCGTTTTGGACAGGCCGACGCGAGCAGTACTTC. Translation: CAWSPFWTGRREQYF.

V and J are TRBV5-1 and TRBJ2-7; TRBD2 matches 14 bases. Germline lookup yields CDR1 SGHRS and CDR2 YFSETQ. V gave up 0 bases and J gave up 5 bases; unmatched junction bases: 10. The CDR3 loop spans 18 amino acids. Here the CDR3 reads CASSLEAGTSGRNHEQYF. The DNA of the CDR3 is TGCGCCAGCAGCTTGGAGGCCGGGACTAGCGGGAGAAACCACGAGCAGTACTTC.

This clonotype was seen only a few times. The CDR3 DNA reads TGTGCCAGCAGCCCCGGGAGTGGGGGAAGGGCAGATACGCAGTATTTT. It translates to CASSPGSGGRADTQYF. This sequence joins TRBV6-1 and TRBJ2-3; maybe TRBD2 (6 bases). Between the trimmed V and J ends, which lost 6 bases and 4 bases, there was a span of 20 bases. The CDR3 sequence is 16 residues long. The germline V gene encodes CDR1 MNHNS and CDR2 SASEGT.

This clonotype was counted many times. The V and J genes are TRBV28 and TRBJ1-2; perhaps TRBD1 as D (5 bases). The CDR3 has 13 amino acids. Germline V CDR1 and CDR2: MDHEN, SYDVKM. The germline V and J ends were trimmed by 2 bases and 6 bases, with 10 bases remaining between them. The CDR3 DNA reads TGTGCCAGCAGTTTAGGCCAGGGCGATGGCTACACCTTC. Encoded protein: CASSLGQGDGYTF.

The chain recombines TRBV24-1 with TRBJ2-5, with 10 bases aligning to TRBD1. J lost 2 bases, V lost 4 bases, and 27 bases had no gene match. Germline lookup yields CDR1 KGHDR and CDR2 SFDVKD. This CDR3 is 23 amino acids long. The chain's CDR3 is CATSDLRSRDRGGPGQPQETQYF. The CDR3 DNA follows: TGTGCCACCAGTGACCTGCGGTCCCGGGACAGGGGCGGACCGGGCCAGCCTCAAGAGACCCAGTACTTC.

Many counts were recorded for this clonotype. The chain has TRBV7-9 and TRBJ2-1; D is uncertain. The CDR3 consists of 13 residues. Germline V CDR1 and CDR2: SEHNR, FQNEAQ (reference sequence). V was pared by 2 bases and J by 5 bases, with 7 bases between. The CDR3 is CASSLSQNNEQFF. Here the CDR3 DNA reads TGTGCCAGCAGCTTAAGTCAGAACAATGAGCAGTTCTTC.

This clonotype was seen ten or more times. The CDR3 DNA reads TGTGCCAGCAGTGGATCAACAGGGGGTATCTATGGCTACACCTTC. The encoded protein is CASSGSTGGIYGYTF. V and J are TRBV28 and TRBJ1-2; 8 bases map to TRBD1. The junction had 9 bases not matched to a gene; V was cut back by 5 bases and J by 4 bases. The CDR3 is made up of 15 amino acids. Per germline, CDR1 MDHEN and CDR2 SYDVKM.

The chain uses TRBV4-1 and TRBJ1-4; D is ambiguous. Germline V gives CDR1 MGHRA, CDR2 YSYEKL. The V gene lost 3 bases and the J gene lost 0 bases, with 8 bases spanning the gap. The CDR3 spans 15 residues. The CDR3 reads CASSHEGATNEKLFF. In DNA form, the CDR3 reads TGCGCCAGCAGCCACGAGGGTGCAACTAATGAAAAACTGTTTTTT.

This clonotype was recorded at least ten times. V is TRBV12-3 or TRBV12-4 and J is TRBJ1-1; a weak D match, TRBD1 (5 bases). The CDR3 runs 13 residues. With 7 bases removed from V and 4 bases from J, the gap between germline ends came to 13 bases. Here the CDR3 reads CASTAPGATEAFF. For the CDR3, the DNA is TGTGCCAGCACCGCGCCTGGGGCCACTGAAGCTTTCTTT.

This clonotype was seen more than once but under ten times. J is TRBJ2-6 and V is TRBV7-8, with D possibly TRBD2 on 7 matching bases. CDR1 is SGHVS and CDR2 is FQNEAQ in the germline V gene. CDR3 size: 16 residues. V gave up 5 bases and J gave up 4 bases, with 15 bases separating them. The CDR3 sequence is CASSPMGGGGANVLTF. The CDR3 region has the DNA TGTGCCAGCAGCCCAATGGGGGGGGGCGGGGCCAACGTCCTGACTTTC. The full variable domain, its missing parts supplied by reference TRBV7-8 and TRBJ2-6, is GAGVSQSPRYKVAKRGQDVALRCDPISGHVSLFWYQQALGQGPEFLTYFQNEAQLDKSGLPSDRFFAERPEGSVSTLKIQRTQQEDSAVYLCASSPMGGGGANVLTFGAGSRLTVL.

In this sample, this clonotype turned up many times. The chain links TRBV24-1 to TRBJ2-1; 8 bases align to TRBD1. After removal of 3 bases from V and 5 bases from J, the junction contained 8 bases not matched to a gene. Germline V gives CDR1 KGHDR, CDR2 SFDVKD. The length of the CDR3 is 16 residues. The DNA for the CDR3 is TGTGCCACCAGTGATCCTGGACAGGGCCGGGACAATGAGCAGTTCTTC. As protein: CATSDPGQGRDNEQFF.

This clonotype was seen many times. V and J are TRBV28 and TRBJ2-1, with a possible D match to TRBD2 (5 bases). Germline V gene data show CDR1 as MDHEN and CDR2 as SYDVKM. The CDR3 spans 15 residues. Trimming removed 3 bases at V and 8 bases at J, with 17 bases between. As DNA, the CDR3 is TGTGCCAGCAGTTTTGCGGAGGCCCTCCGGTATGAGCAGTTCTTC. This sequence encodes CASSFAEALRYEQFF.

This clonotype was picked up many times. The gene calls are TRBV6-1 and TRBJ2-6; D is unresolved. Trimming took off 4 bases at V and 0 bases at J, with 7 bases between the two ends. This CDR3 contains 15 residues. Germline V gene lookup returns CDR1 MNHNS and CDR2 SASEGT. CDR3 bases: TGTGCCAGCAGTGCCCGACTCTCTGGGGCCAACGTCCTGACTTTC. Translation gives CASSARLSGANVLTF.

Worth noting for this clonotype: A much bigger clone sits one base away, suggesting this may be a read error. J is TRBJ2-1 and V is TRBV12-5, with 9 bases aligning to TRBD2. CDR1 is LGHNT and CDR2 is FRNRAP in the germline V gene. CDR3 size: 15 residues. CDR3 amino acids: CASGPGTSLYNEQLF. Here the CDR3 DNA reads TGTGCTAGTGGTCCCGGGACTAGCCTCTACAATGAGCAGCTCTTC.

This rearrangement joins TRBV28 to TRBJ2-7; the D call may be TRBD1 or TRBD2 (5 bases each). The CDR3 totals 14 residues. The germline V and J ends were trimmed by 7 bases and 2 bases, with 15 bases remaining between them. From germline, CDR1 is MDHEN and CDR2 SYDVKM. CDR3 sequence: CASMWGNSAYEQYF. The CDR3 bases are TGTGCCAGCATGTGGGGGAATTCGGCCTACGAGCAGTACTTC.

The sample holds many counts of this clonotype. The chain carries TRBV3-1 and TRBJ2-7, with 9 bases fitting TRBD2. Germline assignment: CDR1 LGHDT and CDR2 YNNKEL (reference sequence). V gave up 3 bases and J gave up 2 bases; unmatched junction bases: 2. This CDR3 contains 14 residues. The CDR3 DNA reads TGTGCCAGCAGCCACTCTAGCGGGGCCTACGAGCAGTACTTC. Its translation is CASSHSSGAYEQYF.

This clonotype was seen at least ten times. The chain has TRBV2 and TRBJ2-2; D possibly corresponds to TRBD2 (6 bases). Trimming shortened V by 3 bases and J by 1 base, and 18 bases separated the two germline ends. This CDR3 comprises 18 residues. Germline V gene sequence: CDR1 SNHLY, CDR2 FYNNEI. In DNA form, the CDR3 reads TGTGCCAGCAGTGATCCGGTATCGCGGGACCAGAACACCGGGGAGCTGTTTTTT. This translates into CASSDPVSRDQNTGELFF.